This T cell receptor beta chain was obtained from a study of blood T cells in healthy people across ages. Germline V gene sequence: CDR1 SGHAT, CDR2 FQNNGV. With 5 bases clipped from V and 9 bases from J, the junction kept 12 bases outside the gene matches. The CDR3 extends over 17 amino acids. Next came a second PCR, run for about 6 to 11 cycles, which used a sample-barcoded 5' primer along with a J-beta primer mix. MiXCR, applied by TCRdb to the 5' RACE reads, yields one record per CDR3 protein. The sample has nearly 800,000 distinct CDR3 sequences, about 25% seen once. Donation came from healthy Caucasian individuals in Russia who were aged 6 to 90. This clonotype was picked up a small number of times. These data are also associated with another study on T cells of mothers and their children.

The chain links TRBV11-2 to TRBJ1-6, with 11 bases fitting TRBD1. The sequencing sample was made of blood. The source of this sequence is a boy between 10 and 17 years old in good health. In DNA form, the CDR3 reads TGTGCCAGCAGCACCCAGGCCTCGGGACAGGGGGTTTCACCCCTCCACTTT. Residues: CASSTQASGQGVSPLHF.